The 16 T cell receptor beta chains in this list originate from one sample, sequenced in a study of Ad26.COV2.S vaccination and SARS-CoV-2 variants. Treatment noted: over 15 received Ad26.COV2.S at low or high dose, single or two shots; several received placebo; per-sample allocation not given. The investigators took samples on day 63 after the first vaccine or placebo injection. TCRdb keeps only in-frame clones here, not all; method: immunoSEQ multiplex PCR. The sample has about 680,000 clones; roughly nine tenths are singletons. The specimen was peripheral blood, collected in a trial of Ad26.COV2.S vaccine versus placebo. The receptor source for this set is a person between 18 and 60 years old who received the Ad26.COV2.S COVID-19 vaccine or a placebo.

The J gene is TRBJ2-5, the V gene TRBV4-2, with D possibly TRBD2 on 6 matching bases. With 1 base removed from V and 1 base from J, the gap between germline ends came to 13 bases. The length of the CDR3 is 16 residues. The germline V gene has CDR1 LGHNA and CDR2 YNFKEQ. The CDR3 region is CASSQGKRASQETQYF. CDR3 sequence (DNA): TGTGCCAGCAGCCAAGGGAAGCGGGCGAGCCAAGAGACCCAGTACTTC.

The V and J genes are TRBV13 and TRBJ2-6; possibly TRBD1 or TRBD2 for D (5 bases each). The V end was cut by 4 bases, the J end by 0 bases, with 22 bases between. Germline CDR1 and CDR2: PRHDT and FYEKMQ (reference sequence). The CDR3 spans 20 residues. CDR3 loop: CASSSPRLDKGPSGANVLTF. The CDR3 region has the DNA TGTGCCAGCAGCTCACCCCGTTTGGACAAGGGACCCTCTGGGGCCAACGTCCTGACTTTC. The whole variable domain, remainder taken from reference TRBV13 and TRBJ2-6, is AAGVIQSPRHLIKEKRETATLKCYPIPRHDTVYWYQQGPGQDPQFLISFYEKMQSDKGSIPDRFSAQQFSDYHSELNMSSLELGDSALYFCASSSPRLDKGPSGANVLTFGAGSRLTVL.

This chain uses TRBV29-1 with TRBJ1-5; the D gene is possibly TRBD1 (6 bases). CDR1 and CDR2 from the germline V gene are SQVTM and ANQGSEA. This CDR3 is built from 14 residues. Trimming removed 6 bases from V and 3 bases from J, with 15 bases in between. The chain's CDR3 is CSVTTGSLNQPQHF. CDR3 in DNA: TGCAGCGTCACGACAGGTAGCCTCAATCAGCCCCAGCATTTT.

CDR3 loop: CASSYGGSGTEAFF. In DNA, the CDR3 is TGTGCCAGCAGTTACGGGGGTTCGGGGACTGAAGCTTTCTTT. The chain uses TRBV6-5 and TRBJ1-1, with D tentatively TRBD1 (5 bases). CDR1 and CDR2 from the germline V gene are MNHEY and SVGAGI. The CDR3 contains 14 residues. The V and J ends lost 2 bases and 5 bases respectively, with 12 bases between them.

The rearrangement links TRBV7-9 to TRBJ2-2; perhaps D is TRBD1 or TRBD2 (5 bases each). The CDR3 sequence is 16 residues long. V was shortened by 5 bases and J by 5 bases, with 18 bases between the two germline ends. Looked up from germline, CDR1 is SEHNR and CDR2 is FQNEAQ (reference sequence). The CDR3 sequence is CASSKSEGLGTGELFF. The CDR3 nucleotides read TGTGCCAGCAGCAAGTCTGAGGGGCTCGGTACCGGGGAGCTGTTTTTT.

The gene calls are TRBV6-5 and TRBJ2-3, with 10 bases matching TRBD1. The V gene's germline CDR1 is MNHEY and CDR2 SVGAGI. The CDR3 is 15 residues long. The V segment lost 6 bases and the J segment 4 bases; nucleotides outside the gene matches: 7. The CDR3 spells CASRVGQGEADTQYF. In DNA, the CDR3 is TGTGCCAGCAGAGTAGGACAGGGGGAGGCAGATACGCAGTATTTT.

The chain uses TRBV27 and TRBJ1-4; the match to TRBD1 covers 8 bases. The CDR3 has 14 amino acids. From germline, CDR1 is MNHEY and CDR2 SMNVEV (reference sequence). J was trimmed by 5 bases and V by 4 bases; bases with no gene match: 3. DNA for the CDR3: TGTGCCAGCAGTTCCGACAGGGGCAATGAAAAACTGTTTTTT. Residues: CASSSDRGNEKLFF.

DNA of the CDR3: TGCGCCAGCTCCCTAACGCGCGGTTCGGCGGGTGGTGGCTACACCTTC. Amino acids: CASSLTRGSAGGGYTF. This chain uses TRBV5-1 with TRBJ1-2, with D hard to call. Trimming removed 7 bases from V and 7 bases from J, with 26 bases in between. The CDR3 runs 16 residues. Looked up from germline, CDR1 is SGHRS and CDR2 is YFSETQ.

This chain connects TRBV7-2 to TRBJ2-1; TRBD1 or TRBD2 may be the D gene (5 bases each). The CDR3 extends over 16 amino acids. The germline V gene encodes CDR1 SGHTA and CDR2 FQGNSA. V lost 4 bases and J lost 3, with 16 bases in between. CDR3 sequence: CASSSHYGTIYNEQFF. The CDR3 DNA sequence: TGTGCCAGCAGCTCACACTACGGGACCATCTACAATGAGCAGTTCTTC.

This clone was found a few times. This rearrangement joins TRBV2 to TRBJ2-2; D unresolved. V lost 4 bases, J lost 0 bases, and 12 bases lay in between. Germline-derived CDR1 and CDR2 are SNHLY and FYNNEI. The CDR3 is 16 amino acids. The CDR3 DNA sequence: TGTGCCAGCAGTGGCACCTTGCTCGCGAACACCGGGGAGCTGTTTTTT. This gives the protein CASSGTLLANTGELFF. The full variable domain, in which reference TRBV2 and TRBJ2-2 provide the parts outside the CDR3, is EPEVTQTPSHQVTQMGQEVILRCVPISNHLYFYWYRQILGQKVEFLVSFYNNEISEKSEIFDDQFSVERPDGSNFTLKIRSTKLEDSAMYFCASSGTLLANTGELFFGEGSRLTVL.

The rearrangement uses TRBV4-2 and TRBJ1-4; TRBD1 is a possible D gene (6 bases). The germline V gene encodes CDR1 LGHNA and CDR2 YNFKEQ. V lost 1 base, J lost 7 bases, and 16 bases lay in between. This CDR3 region has 16 residues. CDR3 DNA: TGTGCCAGCAGCCAAGCCACAGGGAGCTCCTTTGAAAAACTGTTTTTT. Protein: CASSQATGSSFEKLFF.

The chain links TRBV24-1 to TRBJ2-1, with D perhaps matching TRBD1 (6 bases). Trimming removed 2 bases from V and 15 bases from J, with 13 bases in between. The CDR3 length is 12 residues. Germline CDR1 KGHDR, CDR2 SFDVKD. CDR3 bases: TGTGCCACCAGTGATTACGGACAGAGACGGTTCTTC. Protein product: CATSDYGQRRFF.

The CDR3 sequence: CSVSTGGYEKLFF. The CDR3 DNA follows: TGCAGCGTCTCTACGGGGGGCTATGAAAAACTGTTTTTT. The V and J genes are TRBV29-1 and TRBJ1-4; D possibly corresponds to TRBD1 (6 bases). The CDR3 is made up of 13 amino acids. Germline V gives CDR1 SQVTM, CDR2 ANQGSEA. V lost 6 bases and J 6 bases, leaving 14 bases between the germline ends.

The chain couples TRBV2 to TRBJ1-2; 8 positions match TRBD1. Unmatched junction bases numbered 4, after V lost 4 bases and J lost 3 bases. The CDR3 has 14 residues. The germline V gene encodes CDR1 SNHLY and CDR2 FYNNEI. CDR3 sequence reads: CASSVEGQDYGYTF. The CDR3 nucleotides read TGTGCCAGCAGTGTCGAGGGACAGGACTATGGCTACACCTTC.

In regard to this clone: Other nucleotide sequences in the sample specify the same CDR3. J is TRBJ2-1 and V is TRBV24-1; D is unclear. There are 11 residues in the CDR3. CDR1 is KGHDR, CDR2 SFDVKD, per germline. V was shortened by 4 bases and J by 8 bases, with 5 bases between the two germline ends. This CDR3 is CATSDRDEQFF. As DNA, the CDR3 is TGTGCCACCAGTGACCGGGATGAGCAGTTCTTC.

V and J are TRBV1 and TRBJ2-1. TRBV1 is tagged as a pseudogene. This CDR3 region has 14 residues. CDR3 nucleotides: TGCACCAGCAGCCAAGATCGGCGAGTGGATGAGCAGTTCTTC. Translation: CTSSQDRRVDEQFF.